This entry lists 32 T cell receptor beta chains sequenced from one sample in a study of T cell changes during pregnancy in multiple sclerosis. The table came from immunoSEQ multiplex PCR; TCRdb's copy has only in-frame clones and leaves some out. This sample has tens of thousands of clones, with 91% found just once. The sequencing used CD4+ T cells from peripheral blood mononuclear cells, collected in the third trimester of pregnancy. The receptor source for this set is a female donor in good health, enrolled as a control in a pregnancy study.

The chain combines TRBV7-2 with TRBJ1-1; maybe TRBD1 (6 bases). From germline, CDR1 is SGHTA and CDR2 FQGNSA. This CDR3 is built from 16 residues. The V and J ends lost 5 bases and 6 bases respectively, with 22 bases between them. CDR3 protein: CASSPSSTGYYSEAFF. The DNA for the CDR3 is TGTGCCAGCAGCCCCTCCTCGACAGGTTATTATTCTGAAGCTTTCTTT.

The V gene is TRBV19, the J gene TRBJ2-7; D might be TRBD2 (5 bases). CDR1 and CDR2 (germline): LNHDA, SQIVND (reference sequence). The V and J ends lost 7 bases and 4 bases respectively, with 17 bases between them. The CDR3 consists of 14 residues. CDR3 protein: CASTTAEGSYEQYF. The CDR3 bases are TGTGCCAGTACCACGGCCGAGGGAAGTTACGAGCAGTACTTC.

The genes are TRBV19 and TRBJ1-1, with D perhaps TRBD1 (6 bases). In germline, CDR1 is LNHDA, CDR2 SQIVND (reference sequence). V gave up 6 bases and J gave up 11 bases, with 13 bases separating them. This CDR3 has 11 residues. The DNA of the CDR3 is TGTGCCAGTAGCAGTGGACAGAGGGCTTTCTTT. It encodes CASSSGQRAFF.

In its sample, this clone was seen a few times. The V and J genes are TRBV30 and TRBJ1-5; tentatively, D is TRBD1 (5 bases). The CDR3 is made up of 13 amino acids. Looked up from germline, CDR1 is GTSNPN and CDR2 is SVGIG (reference sequence). Trimming shortened V by 3 bases and J by 3 bases, and 9 bases separated the two germline ends. Here the CDR3 DNA reads TGTGCCTGGAGCGGGGGGTTCAATCAGCCCCAGCATTTT. Amino acid sequence: CAWSGGFNQPQHF.

The chain employs TRBV30 and TRBJ2-7; D is possibly TRBD2 (6 bases). The CDR3 is 13 residues long. V gave up 3 bases and J gave up 6 bases, with 15 bases separating them. The V gene's germline CDR1 is GTSNPN and CDR2 SVGIG (reference sequence). CDR3 loop: CAWSAEMGGEQYF. The CDR3 coding sequence is TGTGCCTGGAGCGCCGAGATGGGGGGCGAGCAGTACTTC.

The chain is built from TRBV28 and TRBJ1-5; D may be TRBD1 (5 bases). CDR1 is MDHEN, CDR2 SYDVKM, per germline. Trimming removed 11 bases at V and 3 bases at J, with 17 bases between. The CDR3 spans 14 residues. CDR3 region: CAVRMGGPNQPQHF. For the CDR3, the DNA is TGTGCCGTGAGAATGGGGGGACCCAATCAGCCCCAGCATTTT.

This chain links TRBV5-1 with TRBJ2-1, with 10 nucleotides matching TRBD2. From germline, CDR1 is SGHRS and CDR2 YFSETQ. J lost 3 bases, V lost 1 base, and 1 base had no gene match. CDR3 size: 15 residues. CDR3 sequence: CASSLTSGVYNEQFF. CDR3 nucleotide sequence: TGCGCCAGCAGCTTGACTAGCGGGGTCTACAATGAGCAGTTCTTC.

The chain's CDR3 is CASSVTGSYNEQFF. The CDR3 bases are TGTGCCAGCAGCGTGACAGGGTCCTACAATGAGCAGTTCTTC. This chain uses TRBV14 with TRBJ2-1, with 7 nucleotides matching TRBD1. V trimming: 5 bases; J trimming: 1 base; junction bases outside the gene matches: 2. The CDR3 totals 14 residues. Germline-derived CDR1 and CDR2 are SGHDN and FVKESK.

This sequence joins TRBV28 and TRBJ1-2; 10 nucleotides match TRBD1. The V gene's germline CDR1 is MDHEN and CDR2 SYDVKM. Unmatched junction bases numbered 3, after V lost 8 bases and J lost 3 bases. The CDR3 covers 13 residues. The CDR3 sequence is CASGTGADYGYTF. DNA for the CDR3: TGTGCCAGCGGGACAGGGGCCGACTATGGCTACACCTTC.

The CDR3 region is CAISESGGSGNTIYF. CDR3 DNA: TGTGCCATCAGTGAGTCAGGTGGGAGTGGAAACACCATATATTTT. This chain connects TRBV10-3 to TRBJ1-3; D is uncertain. Germline CDR1 ENHRY, CDR2 SYGVKD. The CDR3 consists of 15 residues. V dropped 0 bases and J dropped 3 bases, with 9 bases sitting between them.

This sequence joins TRBV11-3 and TRBJ2-1; D perhaps matches TRBD2 (6 bases). V lost 4 bases, J lost 3 bases, and 13 bases lay in between. Germline-derived CDR1 and CDR2 are SGHNT and YENEEA. This CDR3 is 15 amino acids long. The CDR3 loop reads CASSSSGLLYNEQFF. CDR3 DNA sequence: TGTGCCAGCAGCTCCAGCGGGCTTCTCTACAATGAGCAGTTCTTC.

The chain links TRBV19 to TRBJ1-1; the D is unclear. The CDR3 runs to 18 residues. Germline V gene data show CDR1 as LNHDA and CDR2 as SQIVND (reference sequence). Trimming took 0 bases from V and 3 from J, leaving 20 bases between them. CDR3 bases: TGTGCCAGTAGTATAGATGGGCCCGGGTTTGCGGGAGACACTGAAGCTTTCTTT. Translation: CASSIDGPGFAGDTEAFF. The full variable domain, its missing parts supplied by reference TRBV19 and TRBJ1-1, is DGGITQSPKYLFRKEGQNVTLSCEQNLNHDAMYWYRQDPGQGLRLIYYSQIVNDFQKGDIAEGYSVSREKKESFPLTVTSAQKNPTAFYLCASSIDGPGFAGDTEAFFGQGTRLTVV.

This rearrangement joins TRBV27 to TRBJ2-1; possible D gene TRBD1, 6 bases. The V end lost 6 bases, the J end lost 6 bases, and 21 bases lay between the germline ends. The germline CDR1 and CDR2 sequences are MNHEY and SMNVEV (reference sequence). This CDR3 contains 16 residues. The CDR3 DNA reads TGTGCCAGCAGCCGAAAATCCAGCACAGGGCGCAATGAGCAGTTCTTC. Encoded protein: CASSRKSSTGRNEQFF.

CDR3 in DNA: TGTGCCTGGACGGGACAGGGCGGCGGGGAGCTGTTTTTT. Its protein is CAWTGQGGGELFF. The chain combines TRBV30 with TRBJ2-2; TRBD1 agrees at 9 bases. The germline V gene has CDR1 GTSNPN and CDR2 SVGIG (reference sequence). V lost 4 bases and J lost 7; bases outside the gene matches: 4. This CDR3 contains 13 residues.

The chain couples TRBV9 to TRBJ1-2, with D uncertain. The germline V and J ends were trimmed by 4 bases and 2 bases, with 18 bases remaining between them. This CDR3 contains 16 residues. The germline CDR1 and CDR2 sequences are SGDLS and YYNGEE. CDR3 sequence reads: CASSQEEWTGNYGYTF. The CDR3 region has the DNA TGTGCCAGCAGCCAGGAAGAGTGGACTGGGAACTATGGCTACACCTTC.

The genes are TRBV6-5 and TRBJ2-4, with 7 bases aligning to TRBD1. V was pared by 2 bases and J by 5 bases, with 3 bases of the junction left unmatched. This CDR3 is built from 14 residues. CDR1 is MNHEY, CDR2 SVGAGI, per germline. The CDR3 spells CASSYGTEQNIQYF. In DNA, the CDR3 is TGTGCCAGCAGTTACGGGACAGAACAAAACATTCAGTACTTC.

The V gene is TRBV30, the J gene TRBJ2-4; 13 nucleotides match TRBD2. With V trimmed by 3 bases and J by 7 bases, 6 bases remained unmatched. CDR3 length: 15 residues. From germline, CDR1 is GTSNPN and CDR2 SVGIG (reference sequence). Written as DNA, the CDR3 is TGTGCCTGGAGCTCTGGGACTAGCGGGGCCAACATTCAGTACTTC. Translating it yields CAWSSGTSGANIQYF.

V usage is TRBV5-4 and J usage is TRBJ1-2, with no clear D. Trimming removed 0 bases from V and 6 bases from J, with 9 bases in between. The CDR3 has 13 amino acids. Per germline, CDR1 SGHNT and CDR2 YYREEE (reference sequence). The CDR3 bases are TGTGCCAGCAGCTTGGCGCGGGTGGATGGCTACACCTTC. Its translation is CASSLARVDGYTF.

This clone was counted once. V gene TRBV7-9 combines with J gene TRBJ2-7; a possible D gene is TRBD1 (6 bases). Trimming removed 5 bases at V and 0 bases at J, with 20 bases between. The CDR3 spans 17 residues. CDR1 and CDR2 (germline): SEHNR, FQNEAQ (reference sequence). The CDR3 region has the DNA TGTGCCAGCAGCCACGGGACAAACGAATTAAGCTCCTACGAGCAGTACTTC. The encoded protein is CASSHGTNELSSYEQYF.

The chain carries TRBV7-2 and TRBJ2-1; possibly TRBD1 for D (5 bases). Germline CDR1 SGHTA, CDR2 FQGNSA. The CDR3 loop spans 18 amino acids. V shed 2 bases and J shed 1 base, with 18 bases lying between them. This CDR3 is CASSLTRAQGRSYNEQFF. CDR3 nucleotide sequence: TGTGCCAGCAGCTTAACAAGGGCCCAGGGAAGATCCTACAATGAGCAGTTCTTC.

The genes are TRBV27 and TRBJ2-7; D is perhaps TRBD1 (6 bases). This CDR3 is built from 18 residues. CDR1 is MNHEY and CDR2 is SMNVEV in the germline V gene (reference sequence). Trimming removed 5 bases from V and 2 bases from J, with 25 bases in between. The CDR3, as DNA: TGTGCCAGCAGTCAGATATCCGGGACATATTATTCTGCCTACGAGCAGTACTTC. Amino acids: CASSQISGTYYSAYEQYF.

The chain employs TRBV30 and TRBJ1-5, with TRBD1 as a possible D gene (6 bases). CDR1 is GTSNPN and CDR2 is SVGIG in the germline V gene (reference sequence). Trimming took off 2 bases at V and 3 bases at J, with 17 bases between the two ends. The CDR3 consists of 16 residues. The CDR3 sequence: CAWSIAGADHNQPQHF. The CDR3 DNA sequence: TGTGCCTGGAGTATCGCGGGGGCGGATCACAATCAGCCCCAGCATTTT.

The V call is TRBV7-9, the J call TRBJ2-7, with 7 nucleotides matching TRBD2. V gave up 3 bases and J gave up 0 bases; unmatched junction bases: 5. This CDR3 has 15 amino acids. Germline CDR1 reads SEHNR; CDR2 reads FQNEAQ (reference sequence). This CDR3 reads CASSLSGMSSYEQYF. CDR3 coding DNA: TGTGCCAGCAGCTTGAGCGGGATGAGCTCCTACGAGCAGTACTTC.

This chain joins TRBV5-1 and TRBJ2-5; 7 nucleotides align to TRBD1. From germline, CDR1 is SGHRS and CDR2 YFSETQ. V lost 4 bases to trimming and J lost 1 base; unmatched junction nucleotides: 4. This CDR3 contains 14 residues. This chain's CDR3 is CASSGTAFQETQYF. DNA for the CDR3: TGCGCCAGCAGCGGGACAGCATTCCAAGAGACCCAGTACTTC.

This rearrangement joins TRBV21-1 to TRBJ2-3; TRBD1, the table's D call, was not compared with the DNA. TRBV21-1 is deemed a pseudogene. The CDR3 is 12 residues long. DNA for the CDR3: TGTGCCAGCAGCAGACACACAGATACGCAGTATTTT. Its translation: CASSRHTDTQYF.

This chain links TRBV19 with TRBJ1-1; 10 positions agree with TRBD1. Germline V gene lookup returns CDR1 LNHDA and CDR2 SQIVND (reference sequence). The J segment lost 4 bases and the V segment lost 6 bases, leaving 8 bases of the junction unmatched. The CDR3 extends over 15 amino acids. In DNA, the CDR3 is TGTGCCAGTAGACGGGACAGGGGAACAATCACTGAAGCTTTCTTT. Encoded protein: CASRRDRGTITEAFF.

Relative to its sample, this clone is medium-sized. V usage is TRBV5-1 and J usage is TRBJ1-3; no clear D. CDR3 length equals 12 residues. V was trimmed by 2 bases and J by 3 bases, leaving 3 bases between them. CDR1 is SGHRS and CDR2 is YFSETQ in the germline V gene. CDR3 amino acids: CASSLLGNTIYF. The CDR3 DNA follows: TGCGCCAGCAGCTTACTTGGAAACACCATATATTTT.

This clone has only a few counts. The J gene is TRBJ2-7, the V gene TRBV4-3; 10 positions match TRBD2. The CDR3 contains 16 residues. Germline V CDR1 and CDR2: LGHNA, YSLEER. V gave up 0 bases and J gave up 2 bases; unmatched junction bases: 4. CDR3 nucleotides: TGCGCCAGCAGCCAAGACTGGACTAGCGGACCCTACGAGCAGTACTTC. This gives the protein CASSQDWTSGPYEQYF.

The V and J genes are TRBV29-1 and TRBJ2-7; maybe TRBD2 (6 bases). The V and J ends lost 4 bases and 5 bases respectively, with 15 bases between them. The germline V gene encodes CDR1 SQVTM and CDR2 ANQGSEA. This CDR3 has 13 residues. The CDR3 DNA sequence: TGCAGCGTTGTCCCCGGGAGTAGGGACGAGCAGTACTTC. This sequence encodes CSVVPGSRDEQYF.

This chain links TRBV5-8 with TRBJ2-7, with 8 bases identical to TRBD2. The CDR3 extends over 16 amino acids. V shed 1 base and J 6 bases; nucleotides not matched to a gene: 12. Per the germline V gene, CDR1 is SGHTS and CDR2 is YDEGEE. CDR3 region: CASSLYGGVSPSEQYF. CDR3 nucleotides: TGTGCCAGCAGCTTGTACGGGGGGGTTAGTCCAAGCGAGCAGTACTTC.

This clone was seen only once. The V gene is TRBV2, the J gene TRBJ1-5, with TRBD1 matching over 10 bases. The J segment lost 5 bases and the V segment lost 6 bases, leaving 7 bases of the junction unmatched. From germline, CDR1 is SNHLY and CDR2 FYNNEI. The CDR3 is 15 amino acids. The CDR3 bases are TGTGCCAGCAGGGGGGACAGGGGAGAATATCAGCCCCAGCATTTT. This encodes CASRGDRGEYQPQHF.

The rearrangement joins TRBV27 to TRBJ1-2; D remains ambiguous. There are 13 residues in the CDR3. Germline CDR1 reads MNHEY; CDR2 reads SMNVEV (reference sequence). The V end lost 1 base, the J end lost 8 bases, and 11 bases lay between the germline ends. CDR3 protein: CASSLLSGNGYTF. The CDR3 coding sequence is TGTGCCAGCAGTTTATTATCGGGGAACGGCTACACCTTC.